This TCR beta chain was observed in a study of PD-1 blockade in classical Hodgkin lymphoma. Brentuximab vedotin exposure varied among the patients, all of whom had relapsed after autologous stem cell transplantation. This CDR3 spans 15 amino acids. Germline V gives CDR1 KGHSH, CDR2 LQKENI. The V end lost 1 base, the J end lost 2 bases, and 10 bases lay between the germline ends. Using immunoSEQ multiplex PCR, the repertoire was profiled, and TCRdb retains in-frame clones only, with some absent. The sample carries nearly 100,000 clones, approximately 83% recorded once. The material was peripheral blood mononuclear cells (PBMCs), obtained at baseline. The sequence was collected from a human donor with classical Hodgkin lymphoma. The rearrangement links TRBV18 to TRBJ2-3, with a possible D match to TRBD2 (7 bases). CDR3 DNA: TGTGCCAGCTCACCACGGGCGGGGGCCACAGATACGCAGTATTTT. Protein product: CASSPRAGATDTQYF. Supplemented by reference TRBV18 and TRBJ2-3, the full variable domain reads NAGVMQNPRHLVRRRGQEARLRCSPMKGHSHVYWYRQLPEEGLKFMVYLQKENIIDESGMPKERFSAEFPKEGPSILRIQQVVRGDSAAYFCASSPRAGATDTQYFGPGTRLTVL.